A single sample is the source of the 6 T cell receptor beta chains below, sequenced in a study of T cells in Graves' hyperthyroidism and ophthalmopathy. RNA transcripts yielded amplified TCR beta CDR3 regions. Primed by the HTBI set, a first-round RT-PCR was run on the TCR CDR3. Via MiXCR, TCRdb re-called the multiplex PCR reads, giving one row per CDR3 protein. Of 450,000 to 550,000 distinct CDR3 sequences listed, around 22% are singletons. Sequenced material: blood. The receptors originated from a woman in her twenties or thirties with Graves' ophthalmopathy.

This clonotype came up a few times. J is TRBJ2-5 and V is TRBV28; 10 bases match TRBD2. Germline trimming cut 2 bases from V and 5 bases from J; bases unmatched to any gene: 5. From germline, CDR1 is MDHEN and CDR2 SYDVKM. The CDR3 contains 15 residues. In nucleotides, the CDR3 is TGTGCCAGCAGTTTAGTCAGCGGGAGGGTGGAGACCCAGTACTTC. It specifies CASSLVSGRVETQYF.

This chain connects TRBV2 to TRBJ1-1; D unclear. The CDR3 extends over 11 amino acids. V lost 10 bases and J lost 0, with 6 bases in between. CDR1 SNHLY and CDR2 FYNNEI come from the germline V gene. The CDR3 region has the DNA TGTGCCACTAGGGTGAACACTGAAGCTTTCTTT. This translates into CATRVNTEAFF.

This clonotype was seen at least ten times. This chain's CDR3 is CSAEDDNYGYTF. In nucleotides, the CDR3 is TGCAGTGCTGAGGACGATAACTATGGCTACACCTTC. The rearrangement joins TRBV20-1 to TRBJ1-2; D not resolved. V lost 5 bases to trimming and J lost 1 base, with 8 bases between them. The length of the CDR3 is 12 residues. The germline gives CDR1 DFQATT, CDR2 SNEGSKA (reference sequence).

V usage is TRBV24-1 and J usage is TRBJ2-5; D perhaps matches TRBD2 (6 bases). Germline V gene sequence: CDR1 KGHDR, CDR2 SFDVKD. V shed 5 bases and J shed 5 bases, with 17 bases lying between them. CDR3 length: 15 residues. Here the CDR3 reads CATSAQGSGWETQYF. CDR3 coding DNA: TGTGCCACCAGTGCCCAAGGGAGCGGGTGGGAGACCCAGTACTTC.

The table lists this clonotype with many counts. The chain recombines TRBV24-1 with TRBJ1-2; D not resolved. The CDR3 is 12 residues long. Germline V gene lookup returns CDR1 KGHDR and CDR2 SFDVKD. V was pared by 4 bases and J by 8 bases, with 10 bases between. The CDR3 DNA reads as TGTGCCACCAGTGAGCCCCGTCGGGGCTACACCTTC. Its protein is CATSEPRRGYTF.

This clonotype was seen repeatedly, ten times or more. V gene TRBV27 combines with J gene TRBJ1-2; 9 bases are a match to TRBD1. This CDR3 region has 12 residues. Germline loops: CDR1 MNHEY, CDR2 SMNVEV (reference sequence). J was trimmed by 7 bases and V by 6 bases; bases with no gene match: 3. CDR3 nucleotide sequence: TGTGCCAGCAGACTGACAGGGGGTGGCTACACCTTC. This codes for CASRLTGGGYTF.